This is a list of T cell receptor beta chains from one sample in a study of blood T cell repertoires in COVID-19. The repertoire was sequenced with immunoSEQ multiplex PCR; TCRdb's copy has only in-frame clones and lacks some. The repertoire holds about 100,000 clones, 84% seen once, with around 2% in the top ten. The material sequenced was peripheral blood. These receptors all stem from a man between 65 and 85 years old with active or convalescent COVID-19. Both conserved end residues are part of each CDR3. The order of the fields is clone size, D gene, V gene, J gene, CDR3 protein, CDR3 DNA. D genes are given only for firm matches. Rows may omit the clone size; those that give it use once, few, many or a size class.

>.|TRBD2|TRBV3-1/TRBV3-2|TRBJ2-5
CASSQGETSGGEETQYF
TGTGCCAGCAGCCAAGGGGAGACTAGCGGGGGGGAAGAGACCCAGTACTTC
>.|TRBD1|TRBV18|TRBJ2-1
CASSQNQGAGNNEQFF
TGTGCCAGCTCACAGAACCAGGGGGCTGGAAACAATGAGCAGTTCTTC
>.|.|TRBV7-8|TRBJ2-2
CASSLDPGLGGELFF
TGTGCCAGCAGCTTAGACCCGGGATTGGGCGGGGAGCTGTTTTTT
>.|TRBD1|TRBV2|TRBJ2-4
CASSGQGSLQYF
TGTGCCAGCAGCGGACAGGGTTCCCTTCAGTACTTC
>few|TRBD1|TRBV2|TRBJ1-1
CASSRQGSGMNTEAFF
TGTGCCAGCAGTCGACAGGGCAGTGGCATGAACACTGAAGCTTTCTTT
>.|.|TRBV6-4|TRBJ1-6
CASSDQGDSPLHF
TGTGCCAGCAGTGACCAAGGGGATTCACCCCTCCACTTT
>.|TRBD1|TRBV7-2|TRBJ1-5
CASSSGQGWIGQPQHF
TGTGCCAGCAGCTCAGGACAGGGATGGATTGGTCAGCCCCAGCATTTT
>few|.|TRBV11-2|TRBJ1-1
CASSRSGIEAFF
TGTGCCAGCAGTCGCTCAGGGATTGAAGCTTTCTTT
>.|TRBD2|TRBV30|TRBJ2-5
CAWSRPGLGQETQYF
TGTGCCTGGAGTAGGCCAGGACTAGGTCAAGAGACCCAGTACTTC
>.|.|TRBV12-3/TRBV12-4|TRBJ1-5
CASSLERDQPQHF
TGTGCCAGCAGTTTAGAGCGGGATCAGCCCCAGCATTTT
>.|.|TRBV13|TRBJ2-5
CASSVNQETQYF
TGTGCCAGCAGCGTAAATCAAGAGACCCAGTACTTC